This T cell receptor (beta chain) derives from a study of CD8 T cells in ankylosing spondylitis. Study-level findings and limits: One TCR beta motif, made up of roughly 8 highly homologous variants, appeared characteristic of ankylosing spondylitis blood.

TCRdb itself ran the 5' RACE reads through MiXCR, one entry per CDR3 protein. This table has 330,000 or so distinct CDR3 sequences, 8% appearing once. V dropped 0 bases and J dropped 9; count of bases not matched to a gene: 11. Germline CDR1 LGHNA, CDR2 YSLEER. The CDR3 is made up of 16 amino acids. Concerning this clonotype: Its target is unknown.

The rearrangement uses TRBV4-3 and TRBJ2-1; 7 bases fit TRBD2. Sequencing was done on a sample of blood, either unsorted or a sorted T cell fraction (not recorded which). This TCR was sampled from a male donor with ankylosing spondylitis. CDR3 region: CASSQDWGGGSREQFF. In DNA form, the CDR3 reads TGCGCCAGCAGCCAAGACTGGGGAGGCGGGAGCCGTGAGCAGTTCTTC.